The 19 T cell receptor beta chains below all came from one sample that was sequenced in a study of blood T cells in healthy people across ages. Primed by a sample-barcoded 5' primer and a J-beta primer mix, a second PCR proceeded for 7 to 11 cycles. MiXCR was run by TCRdb on the 5' RACE reads, yielding one entry per CDR3 protein. The profile covers about 750,000 distinct CDR3 sequences, with 40% to 65% appearing a single time and around 41% taken by the ten largest. Sequencing was carried out using blood. All receptors come from a man older than 75 in good health.

This clonotype was seen ten or more times. The CDR3 region is CASSRTGGEQYF. CDR3 sequence (DNA): TGTGCCAGCAGCCGGACAGGGGGCGAGCAGTACTTC. The chain combines TRBV7-9 with TRBJ2-5; TRBD1 matches 10 bases. The J call may not be correct, given that the DNA end is closer to TRBJ2-7. CDR1 is SEHNR and CDR2 is FQNEAQ in the germline V gene (reference sequence). The CDR3 totals 12 residues.

The rearrangement joins TRBV6-5 to TRBJ1-2, with 9 bases aligning to TRBD1. CDR3 length: 16 amino acids. Germline V gives CDR1 MNHEY, CDR2 SVGAGI. Trimming removed 5 bases from V and 6 bases from J; junction bases left unmatched: 13. The CDR3 nucleotides are TGTGCCAGCAGTCACCTTACAGGGGGCGCTGGGAATGGCTACACCTTC. It specifies CASSHLTGGAGNGYTF.

V gene TRBV2 combines with J gene TRBJ2-7; a possible D gene is TRBD1 (6 bases). Trimming cost V 7 bases and J 6 bases, with 16 bases left between them. The CDR3 runs to 13 residues. The germline V gene encodes CDR1 SNHLY and CDR2 FYNNEI. This chain's CDR3 is CASTRTEVGEQYF. CDR3 bases: TGTGCCAGCACCCGGACAGAAGTGGGCGAGCAGTACTTC.

The CDR3: CASSFTTSALGILETQYF. In nucleotides, the CDR3 is TGTGCCAGCAGTTTCACCACGTCGGCACTAGGGATCTTAGAGACCCAGTACTTC. The chain has TRBV12-3 or TRBV12-4 and TRBJ2-5; D possibly corresponds to TRBD2 (5 bases). V was trimmed by 3 bases and J by 4 bases, leaving 24 bases between them. CDR3 length: 18 amino acids.

V is TRBV12-5 and J is TRBJ1-4, with 11 bases matching TRBD1. The V gene end was trimmed by 2 bases and the J gene end by 7 bases; junction bases not matched to a gene: 3. Germline loops: CDR1 LGHNT, CDR2 FRNRAP. The CDR3 is 15 residues long. The CDR3 region is CASGLRTGGTEKLFF. The CDR3 nucleotides are TGTGCTAGTGGTTTGCGGACAGGGGGCACTGAAAAACTGTTTTTT.

Turning to this clonotype: At one end, the junction sequence differs from germline, possibly due to a read error. This chain links TRBV4-2 with TRBJ2-3; 7 nucleotides line up with TRBD1. Germline CDR1 and CDR2: LGHNA and YNFKEQ. The CDR3 extends over 16 amino acids. The CDR3 here is CASSQGDPGGTGTQYF. DNA of the CDR3: TGTGCCAGCAGCCAAGGTGACCCAGGGGGAACAGGTACGCAGTATTTT.

The chain has TRBV2 and TRBJ1-1; 11 bases are a match to TRBD1. Germline V gene data show CDR1 as SNHLY and CDR2 as FYNNEI. CDR3 length: 15 amino acids. Trimming at V came to 6 bases and at J to 5 bases, leaving 8 bases not matched to a gene. CDR3 DNA sequence: TGTGCCAGCAGAGATCGGACAGGGGGCATGACTGAAGCTTTCTTT. Residues: CASRDRTGGMTEAFF.

This clonotype was observed a few times. The chain combines TRBV13 with TRBJ2-7, with a tentative D call TRBD2 (6 bases). The ends were cut back, 5 bases at V and 5 bases at J, with 19 bases in the middle. CDR1 and CDR2 from the germline V gene are PRHDT and FYEKMQ (reference sequence). The CDR3 sequence is 15 residues long. Here the CDR3 reads CASSLLRGTGNEQYF. The DNA of the CDR3 is TGTGCCAGCAGCCTCCTCAGAGGGACTGGAAACGAGCAGTACTTC.

The sample holds a few counts of this clonotype. The genes are TRBV11-2 and TRBJ2-1, with 10 positions matching TRBD1. The V gene end was trimmed by 1 base and the J gene end by 8 bases; junction bases not matched to a gene: 2. Germline lookup yields CDR1 SGHAT and CDR2 FQNNGV. The CDR3 loop spans 14 amino acids. In nucleotides, the CDR3 is TGTGCCAGCAGCTTAGCGACAGGGGGCTATGAGCAGTTCTTC. This sequence encodes CASSLATGGYEQFF.

The rearrangement links TRBV12-3 or TRBV12-4 to TRBJ2-5; D is possibly TRBD1 (6 bases). The CDR3 runs 14 residues. V was trimmed by 3 bases and J by 4 bases, leaving 12 bases between them. Here the CDR3 DNA reads TGTGCCAGCAGTTTCGGTCGCAGGGGAGAGACCCAGTACTTC. This translates into CASSFGRRGETQYF.

The rearrangement joins TRBV14 to TRBJ2-7; 12 bases are shared with TRBD1. CDR1 is SGHDN, CDR2 FVKESK, per germline. V trimming: 4 bases; J trimming: 3 bases; junction bases outside the gene matches: 4. The CDR3 runs to 15 residues. CDR3: CASSRGTGGHYEQYF. In DNA, the CDR3 is TGTGCCAGCAGCCGAGGGACAGGGGGCCACTACGAGCAGTACTTC.

The CDR3 nucleotides read TGCAGTGCTAGAGCGACAGGACGGTTGGGGCAGCCCCAGCATTTT. Translated, it gives CSARATGRLGQPQHF. The chain joins TRBV20-1 to TRBJ1-5; D might be TRBD1 (6 bases). V was cut by 1 base and J by 7 bases, with 17 bases left in between. There are 15 residues in the CDR3. Germline loops: CDR1 DFQATT, CDR2 SNEGSKA (reference sequence).

There are a few counts of this clonotype. This rearrangement joins TRBV6-2 or TRBV6-3 to TRBJ2-7; no clear D gene. In germline, CDR1 is MNHEY, CDR2 SVGEGT. V was pared by 8 bases and J by 3 bases, with 8 bases between. The CDR3 totals 11 residues. The CDR3 loop is CASHSLYEQYF. DNA of the CDR3: TGTGCCAGCCATTCGCTCTACGAGCAGTACTTC.

This clonotype showed up just a few times. The chain joins TRBV2 to TRBJ2-5, with TRBD1 identical over 7 bases. The CDR3 length is 13 residues. The germline gives CDR1 SNHLY, CDR2 FYNNEI. The V gene end was trimmed by 7 bases and the J gene end by 3 bases; junction bases not matched to a gene: 5. CDR3 coding DNA: TGTGCCAGCACACAAGACAGGGAAGAGACCCAGTACTTC. Encoded protein: CASTQDREETQYF.

The chain couples TRBV12-3 or TRBV12-4 to TRBJ2-5, with 9 bases aligning to TRBD2. This CDR3 has 15 amino acids. Unmatched junction bases numbered 16, after V lost 6 bases and J lost 11 bases. The CDR3 protein is CASRRSSGMGREQYF. For the CDR3, the DNA is TGTGCCAGCAGGCGGTCTAGCGGGATGGGCAGGGAGCAGTACTTC.

The CDR3 nucleotides are TGCGCCAGCAGCACTACCGGGACTAGCGGGAGTTCCAATGAGCAGTTCTTC. This gives the protein CASSTTGTSGSSNEQFF. V is TRBV4-1 and J is TRBJ2-1; 14 bases map to TRBD2. CDR1 is MGHRA and CDR2 is YSYEKL in the germline V gene. The CDR3 is made up of 17 amino acids. The V and J ends lost 5 bases and 6 bases, in that order; junction bases with no gene match: 9.

V and J are TRBV5-1 and TRBJ2-1, with D hard to call. This CDR3 has 13 amino acids. Trimming shortened V by 3 bases and J by 10 bases, and 14 bases separated the two germline ends. Germline V gene lookup returns CDR1 SGHRS and CDR2 YFSETQ. CDR3 amino acids: CASSWTWGGEQFF. The CDR3 region has the DNA TGCGCCAGCAGCTGGACGTGGGGTGGCGAGCAGTTCTTC.

V gene TRBV6-6 combines with J gene TRBJ1-3, with D maybe TRBD1 (6 bases). The CDR3 runs 15 residues. Germline CDR1 MNHNY, CDR2 SVGAGI (reference sequence). V lost 0 bases and J 3 bases, leaving 9 bases between the germline ends. The CDR3 coding sequence is TGTGCCAGCAGTTACTCGCAGGGGTATGGAAACACCATATATTTT. Translating it yields CASSYSQGYGNTIYF.

The V and J genes are TRBV28 and TRBJ2-4, with 7 bases that match TRBD2. The closer fit of TRBJ2-7 to the DNA end suggests the J call may be wrong. Per germline, CDR1 MDHEN and CDR2 SYDVKM. The CDR3 is 12 amino acids. CDR3 nucleotides: TGTGCCAGCACGGGGGGATGGAACGAGCAGTACTTC. This gives the protein CASTGGWNEQYF.